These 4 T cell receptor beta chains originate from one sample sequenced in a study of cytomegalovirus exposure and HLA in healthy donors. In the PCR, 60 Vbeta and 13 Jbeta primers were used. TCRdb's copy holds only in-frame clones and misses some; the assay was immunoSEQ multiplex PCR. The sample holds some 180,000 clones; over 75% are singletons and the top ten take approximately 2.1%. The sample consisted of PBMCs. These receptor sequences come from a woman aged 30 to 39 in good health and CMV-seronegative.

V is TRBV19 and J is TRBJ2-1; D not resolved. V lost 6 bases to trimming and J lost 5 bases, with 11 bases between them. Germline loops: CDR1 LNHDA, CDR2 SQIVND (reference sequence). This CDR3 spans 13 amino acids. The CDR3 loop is CASRADYDNEQFF. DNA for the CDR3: TGTGCCAGTAGGGCCGATTACGACAATGAGCAGTTCTTC.

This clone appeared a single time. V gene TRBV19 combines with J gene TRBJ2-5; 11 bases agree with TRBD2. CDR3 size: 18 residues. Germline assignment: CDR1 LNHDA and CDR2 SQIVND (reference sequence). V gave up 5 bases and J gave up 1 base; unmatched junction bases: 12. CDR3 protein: CASSPRLAGLGVQETQYF. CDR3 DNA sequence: TGTGCCAGTAGTCCTAGACTAGCGGGGTTGGGGGTCCAAGAGACCCAGTACTTC. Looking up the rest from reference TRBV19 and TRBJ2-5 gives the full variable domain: DGGITQSPKYLFRKEGQNVTLSCEQNLNHDAMYWYRQDPGQGLRLIYYSQIVNDFQKGDIAEGYSVSREKKESFPLTVTSAQKNPTAFYLCASSPRLAGLGVQETQYFGPGTRLLVL.

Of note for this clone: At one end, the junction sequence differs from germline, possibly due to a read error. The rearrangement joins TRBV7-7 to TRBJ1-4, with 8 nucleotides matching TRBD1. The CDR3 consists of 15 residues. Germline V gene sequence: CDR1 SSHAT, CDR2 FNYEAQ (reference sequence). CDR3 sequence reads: CASSAKGQGGEKLFF. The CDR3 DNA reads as TGTGCTAGCAGCGCTAAAGGACAGGGTGGTGAAAAACTGTTTTTT. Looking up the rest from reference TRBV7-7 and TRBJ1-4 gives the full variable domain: GAGVSQSPRYKVTKRGQDVTLRCDPISSHATLYWYQQALGQGPEFLTYFNYEAQPDKSGLPSDRFSAERPEGSISTLTIQRTEQRDSAMYRCASSAKGQGGEKLFFGSGTQLSVL.

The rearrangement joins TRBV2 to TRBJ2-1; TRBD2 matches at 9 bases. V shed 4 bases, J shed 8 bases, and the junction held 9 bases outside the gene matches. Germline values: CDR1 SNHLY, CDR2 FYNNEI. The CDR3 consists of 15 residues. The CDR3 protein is CASSGVGGGADEQFF. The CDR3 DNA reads TGTGCCAGCAGTGGAGTCGGCGGGGGGGCGGATGAGCAGTTCTTC.